These 4 T cell receptor beta chains were sequenced from one sample in a study of CD8+ T cells in alopecia areata. Sequencing relied on a cDNA template that was reverse transcribed from extracted RNA. The repertoire was sequenced with immunoSEQ multiplex PCR; TCRdb's copy has only in-frame clones and lacks some. Here the sample spans 98,000 or so clones, 50% to 60% being singletons. Sequenced sample: NKG2D-low CD8+ T cells sorted from blood. All receptors come from a human donor with alopecia areata.

The gene calls are TRBV28 and TRBJ2-1; D remains unclear. V was trimmed by 3 bases and J by 4 bases, leaving 7 bases between them. This CDR3 contains 13 residues. The V gene's germline CDR1 is MDHEN and CDR2 SYDVKM. CDR3 sequence reads: CASSFQLYNEQFF. DNA for the CDR3: TGTGCCAGCAGTTTTCAGCTATACAATGAGCAGTTCTTC.

The chain uses TRBV7-6 and TRBJ2-5, with D unresolved. CDR1 is SGHVS and CDR2 is FNYEAQ in the germline V gene. CDR3 length: 13 residues. V lost 2 bases to trimming and J lost 5 bases, with 9 bases between them. CDR3 bases: TGTGCCAGCAGCTTACGCGGTAGGGAGACCCAGTACTTC. Translated, it gives CASSLRGRETQYF.

The chain is built from TRBV28 and TRBJ2-7; 8 bases are shared with TRBD1. The CDR3 has 16 amino acids. V dropped 5 bases and J dropped 7; count of bases not matched to a gene: 16. Per the germline V gene, CDR1 is MDHEN and CDR2 is SYDVKM. Here the CDR3 reads CASSTFDRGGTKEQYF. The CDR3 DNA follows: TGTGCCAGCAGTACTTTTGACAGGGGCGGGACGAAGGAGCAGTACTTC.

The V and J genes are TRBV4-1 and TRBJ2-3, with D unresolved. Per the germline V gene, CDR1 is MGHRA and CDR2 is YSYEKL. The CDR3 has 13 amino acids. The V end was cut by 1 base, the J end by 2 bases, with 4 bases between. The CDR3 loop reads CASSQASTDTQYF. The CDR3 DNA reads TGCGCCAGCAGCCAAGCATCCACAGATACGCAGTATTTT.